These 28 T cell receptor beta chains share one sample of origin, sequenced in a study of T cell responses to AZD1222 COVID-19 vaccine. TCRdb's copy holds only in-frame clones and misses some; the assay was immunoSEQ multiplex PCR. The data show 100,000 to 150,000 clones, just over 90% seen once. Sequenced material: peripheral blood, taken on day 0 of AZD1222 vaccination. These receptor sequences come from an adult in good health.

This chain connects TRBV4-2 to TRBJ1-6; unclear D gene. The germline V gene encodes CDR1 LGHNA and CDR2 YNFKEQ. V lost 1 base and J lost 6, with 10 bases in between. This CDR3 has 15 residues. As DNA, the CDR3 is TGTGCCAGCAGCCAAGGCGGCCGGAGTAATTCACCCCTCCACTTT. This encodes CASSQGGRSNSPLHF.

The gene calls are TRBV29-1 and TRBJ1-2; D ambiguous. The CDR3 is made up of 12 amino acids. Germline loops: CDR1 SQVTM, CDR2 ANQGSEA. Trimming shortened V by 3 bases and J by 8 bases, and 13 bases separated the two germline ends. CDR3 in amino acids: CSVEELMGGYTF. CDR3 sequence (DNA): TGCAGCGTTGAGGAGTTGATGGGGGGCTACACCTTC. The complete variable domain, with remaining parts taken from reference TRBV29-1 and TRBJ1-2, reads SAVISQKPSRDICQRGTSLTIQCQVDSQVTMMFWYRQQPGQSLTLIATANQGSEATYESGFVIDKFPISRPNLTFSTLTVSNMSPEDSSIYLCSVEELMGGYTFGSGTRLTVV.

The chain carries TRBV6-5 and TRBJ1-1; TRBD1 aligns across 8 bases. Germline loops: CDR1 MNHEY, CDR2 SVGAGI. CDR3 size: 13 residues. With V trimmed by 6 bases and J by 6 bases, 6 bases remained unmatched. CDR3 protein: CASRKDRVAEAFF. The CDR3 nucleotides read TGTGCCAGCAGAAAGGACAGGGTCGCTGAAGCTTTCTTT.

This clone was observed a few times. The chain joins TRBV11-1 to TRBJ1-2; D is possibly TRBD1 (6 bases). The CDR3 is made up of 13 amino acids. With 6 bases removed from V and 5 bases from J, the gap between germline ends came to 13 bases. Germline lookup yields CDR1 SGHAT and CDR2 FQDESV (reference sequence). The CDR3 loop reads CASSIGQLYGYTF. CDR3 DNA sequence: TGTGCCAGCAGTATTGGACAGCTTTATGGCTACACCTTC.

The chain has TRBV20-1 and TRBJ2-3; 8 bases agree with TRBD2. The CDR3 has 15 residues. The J segment lost 0 bases and the V segment lost 3 bases, leaving 5 bases of the junction unmatched. From germline, CDR1 is DFQATT and CDR2 SNEGSKA (reference sequence). The CDR3 is CSASTSGQSTDTQYF. CDR3 DNA sequence: TGCAGTGCTAGTACTAGCGGCCAAAGCACAGATACGCAGTATTTT.

The chain couples TRBV28 to TRBJ1-1; no clear D. Between the trimmed V and J ends, which lost 4 bases and 1 base, there was a span of 13 bases. This CDR3 spans 15 amino acids. CDR1 and CDR2 (germline): MDHEN, SYDVKM. The CDR3 reads CASSYPDGKNTEAFF. CDR3 sequence (DNA): TGTGCCAGCAGTTACCCCGACGGTAAGAACACTGAAGCTTTCTTT.

This chain links TRBV24-1 with TRBJ2-6; 7 bases align to TRBD1. Germline trimming cut 3 bases from V and 2 bases from J; bases unmatched to any gene: 6. Germline V gives CDR1 KGHDR, CDR2 SFDVKD. This CDR3 has 17 residues. CDR3 in amino acids: CATSDNWQGAGANVLTF. The CDR3, as DNA: TGTGCCACCAGTGATAATTGGCAGGGGGCTGGGGCCAACGTCCTGACTTTC.

This clone appeared many times. The chain joins TRBV29-1 to TRBJ2-5, with 8 positions matching TRBD2. J was trimmed by 9 bases and V by 7 bases; bases with no gene match: 13. This CDR3 region has 13 residues. Germline V gene lookup returns CDR1 SQVTM and CDR2 ANQGSEA. The CDR3 protein is CSALDGGADAQYF. CDR3 in DNA: TGCAGCGCGTTAGACGGGGGGGCGGATGCCCAGTACTTC.

J is TRBJ2-1 and V is TRBV25-1; D gene uncertain. Germline V gene sequence: CDR1 MGHDK, CDR2 SYGVNS. The length of the CDR3 is 15 residues. V was trimmed by 8 bases and J by 0 bases, leaving 14 bases between them. The CDR3 DNA is TGTGCCAGCCTTTCGACGGCCAGCTCCTACAATGAGCAGTTCTTC. Translation gives CASLSTASSYNEQFF.

The genes are TRBV29-1 and TRBJ1-1; no definite D call. The V gene's germline CDR1 is SQVTM and CDR2 ANQGSEA. Trimming removed 2 bases from V and 3 bases from J, with 7 bases in between. The CDR3 loop spans 12 amino acids. CDR3 DNA sequence: TGCAGCGTTGAAACCGGGTACACTGAAGCTTTCTTT. It codes for CSVETGYTEAFF. Filled out from reference TRBV29-1 and TRBJ1-1, the complete variable domain reads SAVISQKPSRDICQRGTSLTIQCQVDSQVTMMFWYRQQPGQSLTLIATANQGSEATYESGFVIDKFPISRPNLTFSTLTVSNMSPEDSSIYLCSVETGYTEAFFGQGTRLTVV.

The chain couples TRBV19 to TRBJ2-2; D may be TRBD2 (5 bases). The germline CDR1 and CDR2 sequences are LNHDA and SQIVND (reference sequence). Trimming pared 0 bases from V and 6 bases from J, leaving 14 bases between. The CDR3 length is 16 residues. The DNA of the CDR3 is TGTGCCAGTAGTATAGATAGGGCCGGCGGGCCCGGGGAGCTGTTTTTT. It codes for CASSIDRAGGPGELFF.

This chain links TRBV29-1 with TRBJ2-7; tentative D call: TRBD2 (7 bases). The CDR3 totals 14 residues. Germline V gene sequence: CDR1 SQVTM, CDR2 ANQGSEA. The germline V and J ends were trimmed by 7 bases and 7 bases, with 23 bases remaining between them. Here the CDR3 reads CSATGAGEGEEQYF. DNA for the CDR3: TGCAGCGCGACGGGGGCGGGGGAAGGGGAAGAGCAGTACTTC.

J is TRBJ2-7 and V is TRBV5-6; no firm D call. Germline assignment: CDR1 SGHDT and CDR2 YYEEEE. This CDR3 spans 13 amino acids. Trimming took 5 bases from V and 0 from J, leaving 9 bases between them. DNA of the CDR3: TGTGCCAGCAGATCGGTCGGCTCCTACGAGCAGTACTTC. This sequence encodes CASRSVGSYEQYF.

This chain connects TRBV28 to TRBJ1-2; D is unclear. Germline loops: CDR1 MDHEN, CDR2 SYDVKM. Trimming pared 4 bases from V and 0 bases from J, leaving 12 bases between. The CDR3 is made up of 15 amino acids. CDR3 sequence (DNA): TGTGCCAGCAGTTCCTTACCAATTACTAACTATGGCTACACCTTC. Protein product: CASSSLPITNYGYTF.

V usage is TRBV29-1 and J usage is TRBJ1-5; 7 bases are shared with TRBD1. Germline CDR1 is SQVTM and CDR2 is ANQGSEA. V was pared by 3 bases and J by 8 bases, with 10 bases of the junction left unmatched. This CDR3 is built from 14 residues. Written as DNA, the CDR3 is TGCAGCGTTGACGGAGGGGGCCCGAGGGAGCCCCAGCATTTT. Amino acids: CSVDGGGPREPQHF.

The chain employs TRBV2 and TRBJ2-2; D is uncertain. The CDR3 runs to 14 residues. Germline values: CDR1 SNHLY, CDR2 FYNNEI. V was pared by 4 bases and J by 5 bases, with 11 bases between. In DNA, the CDR3 is TGTGCCAGCAGTGTTGTACAGTTGACCGGGGAGCTGTTTTTT. It yields the protein CASSVVQLTGELFF.

The chain couples TRBV15 to TRBJ1-5, with D possibly matching TRBD1 (6 bases). Germline loops: CDR1 LNHNV, CDR2 YYDKDF (reference sequence). V lost 4 bases and J 2 bases, leaving 9 bases between the germline ends. This CDR3 is built from 14 residues. The CDR3 region is CATSTEGGNQPQHF. In DNA, the CDR3 is TGTGCCACCAGCACAGAGGGGGGCAATCAGCCCCAGCATTTT.

This chain connects TRBV4-1 to TRBJ2-7; TRBD1 might be the D (6 bases). The V gene's germline CDR1 is MGHRA and CDR2 YSYEKL. Trimming stripped 7 bases from V and 5 bases from J, with 21 bases between. The CDR3 has 15 amino acids. CDR3 amino acids: CASTSEPTGIDEQYF. The CDR3 coding sequence is TGCGCCAGCACCTCGGAACCAACAGGGATTGACGAGCAGTACTTC.

The V call is TRBV2, the J call TRBJ1-6; perhaps TRBD1 as D (5 bases). The CDR3 is 15 amino acids. Deletions cut 8 bases from V and 0 bases from J, with 11 bases between. The V gene's germline CDR1 is SNHLY and CDR2 FYNNEI. The CDR3: CASGGVSSYNSPLHF. CDR3 sequence (DNA): TGTGCCAGCGGGGGGGTTAGCTCCTATAATTCACCCCTCCACTTT.

The CDR3 is CASSPIWQGLNQPQHF. In DNA form, the CDR3 reads TGTGCCAGTAGTCCTATCTGGCAGGGGCTCAATCAGCCCCAGCATTTT. The V call is TRBV19, the J call TRBJ1-5; TRBD1 might be the D (6 bases). This CDR3 has 16 residues. Trimming took 5 bases from V and 3 from J, leaving 17 bases between them. The V gene's germline CDR1 is LNHDA and CDR2 SQIVND (reference sequence).

V usage is TRBV3-1 (or the pseudogene TRBV3-2) and J usage is TRBJ1-1, with TRBD1 matching over 7 bases. The germline V gene encodes CDR1 LGHDT and CDR2 YNNKEL (reference sequence). The V gene end was trimmed by 4 bases and the J gene end by 5 bases; junction bases not matched to a gene: 13. The CDR3 is 16 amino acids. DNA for the CDR3: TGTGCCAGCAGCCCCTCCCACCTGACAGGGTGGACTGAAGCTTTCTTT. Translation gives CASSPSHLTGWTEAFF.

The chain has TRBV5-1 and TRBJ2-4; a weak D match, TRBD2 (6 bases). This CDR3 is built from 14 residues. Trimming took 0 bases from V and 6 from J, leaving 10 bases between them. Germline loops: CDR1 SGHRS, CDR2 YFSETQ. CDR3 region: CASSLELAGNIQYF. In nucleotides, the CDR3 is TGCGCCAGCAGCTTGGAACTAGCAGGAAACATTCAGTACTTC. The complete variable domain, with remaining parts taken from reference TRBV5-1 and TRBJ2-4, reads KAGVTQTPRYLIKTRGQQVTLSCSPISGHRSVSWYQQTPGQGLQFLFEYFSETQRNKGNFPGRFSGRQFSNSRSEMNVSTLELGDSALYLCASSLELAGNIQYFGAGTRLSVL.

The rearrangement joins TRBV24-1 to TRBJ1-4, with TRBD1 identical over 9 bases. After removal of 5 bases from V and 5 bases from J, the junction contained 2 bases not matched to a gene. This CDR3 is built from 14 residues. In germline, CDR1 is KGHDR, CDR2 SFDVKD. CDR3 residues: CATSGGQGNEKLFF. CDR3 DNA: TGTGCCACCAGTGGAGGACAGGGGAATGAAAAACTGTTTTTT.

The genes are TRBV20-1 and TRBJ1-2, with TRBD1 as a possible D gene (5 bases). Germline loops: CDR1 DFQATT, CDR2 SNEGSKA (reference sequence). CDR3 length: 11 residues. The V and J ends lost 5 bases and 7 bases respectively, with 11 bases between them. The CDR3 DNA is TGCAGTGCTCCGGGGGACCGTGGCTACACCTTC. This gives the protein CSAPGDRGYTF.

This clone came up a few times. This sequence joins TRBV6-4 and TRBJ2-2; no reliable D call. Germline values: CDR1 MRHNA, CDR2 SNTAGT. This CDR3 has 14 amino acids. The V gene lost 0 bases and the J gene lost 4 bases, with 6 bases spanning the gap. Here the CDR3 DNA reads TGTGCCAGCAGTGACTCGGCATCCACCGGGGAGCTGTTTTTT. It codes for CASSDSASTGELFF.

The J gene is TRBJ1-5, the V gene TRBV6-2 or TRBV6-3; D is uncertain. In germline, CDR1 is MNHEY, CDR2 SVGEGT. V was clipped by 0 bases and J by 3 bases, with 9 bases between them. The CDR3 has 15 residues. The CDR3 protein is CASSYSSGFNQPQHF. The CDR3 nucleotides read TGTGCCAGCAGTTACTCGTCGGGATTCAATCAGCCCCAGCATTTT.

The CDR3 nucleotides are TGTGCCAGCAGCCCCCTGAGTACCGAGACCCAGTACTTC. It encodes CASSPLSTETQYF. This chain connects TRBV5-5 to TRBJ2-5; D gene uncertain. The V end lost 4 bases, the J end lost 5 bases, and 12 bases lay between the germline ends. Germline V gives CDR1 SGHKS, CDR2 YYEKEE (reference sequence). CDR3 length: 13 residues.

This chain links TRBV5-6 with TRBJ2-7; D unresolved. V was shortened by 2 bases and J by 1 base, with 13 bases between the two germline ends. The length of the CDR3 is 15 residues. Per the germline V gene, CDR1 is SGHDT and CDR2 is YYEEEE. CDR3 amino acids: CASSFAVNHSYEQYF. CDR3 nucleotide sequence: TGTGCCAGCAGCTTCGCAGTTAACCATTCCTACGAGCAGTACTTC. Variable domain in full (rest from reference TRBV5-6 and TRBJ2-7): DAGVTQSPTHLIKTRGQQVTLRCSPKSGHDTVSWYQQALGQGPQFIFQYYEEEERQRGNFPDRFSGHQFPNYSSELNVNALLLGDSALYLCASSFAVNHSYEQYFGPGTRLTVT.